Shown below are 11 T cell receptor beta chains from a single sample sequenced in a study of blood T cell repertoires in COVID-19. Generated by immunoSEQ multiplex PCR, the TCRdb table keeps only in-frame clones and is missing some. This repertoire shows about 88,000 clones, about 90% found once; its top ten account for about 2%. Sequencing was carried out using peripheral blood. All receptors derive from a human donor with active COVID-19. The donor label of this sample is uncertain.

The gene calls are TRBV11-2 and TRBJ1-1, with 10 bases matching TRBD1. Germline lookup yields CDR1 SGHAT and CDR2 FQNNGV. This CDR3 has 15 residues. V gave up 7 bases and J gave up 7 bases; unmatched junction bases: 12. CDR3 in DNA: TGTGCCAGCATAGCGGAGGGACAGGGGTTTAATGAAGCTTTCTTT. Protein product: CASIAEGQGFNEAFF.

The gene calls are TRBV7-2 and TRBJ2-1, with D possibly being TRBD2 (6 bases). This CDR3 region has 16 residues. Trimming stripped 1 base from V and 5 bases from J, with 15 bases between. Looked up from germline, CDR1 is SGHTA and CDR2 is FQGNSA. The CDR3 protein is CASSLGFGGTDNEQFF. The DNA of the CDR3 is TGTGCCAGCAGCTTAGGATTTGGGGGGACCGACAATGAGCAGTTCTTC. Full variable domain (missing parts from reference TRBV7-2 and TRBJ2-1): GAGVSQSPSNKVTEKGKDVELRCDPISGHTALYWYRQSLGQGLEFLIYFQGNSAPDKSGLPSDRFSAERTGGSVSTLTIQRTQQEDSAVYLCASSLGFGGTDNEQFFGPGTRLTVL.

The gene calls are TRBV28 and TRBJ2-5; 7 positions match TRBD2. The CDR3 spans 18 residues. Unmatched junction bases numbered 16, after V lost 2 bases and J lost 4 bases. Germline-derived CDR1 and CDR2 are MDHEN and SYDVKM. DNA for the CDR3: TGTGCCAGCAGTTTAGATCCCTTGGGGACTAACTCGCCAGAGACCCAGTACTTC. It is translated as CASSLDPLGTNSPETQYF.

The chain links TRBV7-9 to TRBJ2-7; TRBD1 aligns across 9 bases. CDR3 length: 15 residues. V shed 5 bases and J 2 bases; nucleotides not matched to a gene: 7. CDR1 SEHNR and CDR2 FQNEAQ come from the germline V gene (reference sequence). The CDR3 reads CASSTTGGNTYEQYF. CDR3 DNA sequence: TGTGCCAGCAGCACCACAGGGGGCAACACCTACGAGCAGTACTTC.

This chain connects TRBV10-1 to TRBJ2-5, with 8 bases that match TRBD2. The CDR3 extends over 14 amino acids. CDR1 and CDR2 (germline): WNHNN, SYGVQD (reference sequence). With 5 bases clipped from V and 4 bases from J, the junction kept 6 bases outside the gene matches. The CDR3 here is CASSSGGRGETQYF. CDR3 nucleotide sequence: TGCGCCAGCAGTAGCGGGGGCCGGGGAGAGACCCAGTACTTC.

The V gene is TRBV28, the J gene TRBJ2-7; 8 bases are shared with TRBD1. The V segment lost 5 bases and the J segment 5 bases; nucleotides outside the gene matches: 8. The CDR3 covers 14 residues. Germline lookup yields CDR1 MDHEN and CDR2 SYDVKM. As DNA, the CDR3 is TGTGCCAGCAGTCCGACAGGGGAAACCCACGAGCAGTACTTC. Translating it yields CASSPTGETHEQYF.

CDR3 protein: CASSYYGDRSNYGYTF. DNA for the CDR3: TGTGCCAGCAGTTACTATGGAGACAGGAGTAACTATGGCTACACCTTC. The V and J genes are TRBV6-5 and TRBJ1-2, with TRBD1 as a possible D gene (6 bases). The CDR3 consists of 16 residues. Trimming took 1 base from V and 1 from J, leaving 13 bases between them. CDR1 and CDR2 from the germline V gene are MNHEY and SVGAGI.

V and J are TRBV18 and TRBJ2-5, with TRBD1 as a possible D gene (5 bases). Trimming pared 1 base from V and 10 bases from J, leaving 16 bases between. Germline V lookup: CDR1 KGHSH, CDR2 LQKENI. The CDR3 has 14 amino acids. CDR3 bases: TGTGCCAGCTCACCACTGGGCAGGGATGAGCACCAGTACTTC. Translating it yields CASSPLGRDEHQYF. Full variable domain (remainder filled in from reference TRBV18 and TRBJ2-5): NAGVMQNPRHLVRRRGQEARLRCSPMKGHSHVYWYRQLPEEGLKFMVYLQKENIIDESGMPKERFSAEFPKEGPSILRIQQVVRGDSAAYFCASSPLGRDEHQYFGPGTRLLVL.

This clone was observed once. The chain joins TRBV5-1 to TRBJ2-7, with 14 bases matching TRBD2. This CDR3 region has 19 residues. V lost 4 bases to trimming and J lost 0 bases; unmatched junction nucleotides: 12. In germline, CDR1 is SGHRS, CDR2 YFSETQ. CDR3 region: CASSKRTSGGIISSYEQYF. The CDR3 bases are TGCGCCAGCAGCAAACGGACTAGCGGGGGGATAATCAGCTCCTACGAGCAGTACTTC.

The chain carries TRBV6-5 and TRBJ1-2; tentatively, D is TRBD1 (5 bases). Trimming cost V 7 bases and J 6 bases, with 18 bases left between them. CDR3 length: 14 residues. CDR1 and CDR2 from the germline V gene are MNHEY and SVGAGI. CDR3 nucleotides: TGTGCCAGCACCGGAAGGGCAAGGGGCCATGGCTACACCTTC. It is translated as CASTGRARGHGYTF.

The V gene is TRBV3-1 (or the pseudogene TRBV3-2), the J gene TRBJ1-3; D is unresolved. Trimming took off 4 bases at V and 0 bases at J, with 7 bases between the two ends. This CDR3 spans 14 amino acids. CDR1 and CDR2 (germline): LGHDT, YNNKEL (reference sequence). This CDR3 is CASSPGFSGNTIYF. The CDR3 coding sequence is TGTGCCAGCAGCCCGGGGTTCTCTGGAAACACCATATATTTT.